This T cell receptor (beta chain) was retrieved from a study of CD8 T cells in Susac syndrome. General observations from the study: The study admitted that it had a relatively small number of individuals in its TCR sequencing and HLA analysis.

TCR beta sequences were obtained from blood CD8+ and CD4+ T cells. In the multiple sclerosis control group, patients were treatment-naive and had stable or active relapsing-remitting disease. TEMRA cells underwent FACS enrichment and CD8+ and CD4+ T cells underwent negative isolation. About 0.5 to 1 ug RNA was reverse transcribed with random hexamers. TCRdb redid the calling of the immunoSEQ multiplex PCR reads with MiXCR, one entry per CDR3 protein. The sample includes roughly 120,000 distinct CDR3 sequences, approximately 95% seen only once; the top ten take approximately 0.29%. This CDR3 spans 16 amino acids. J lost 3 bases, V lost 5 bases, and 8 bases had no gene match. The germline CDR1 and CDR2 sequences are SEHNR and FQNEAQ (reference sequence). About this clonotype itself: Its antigen is unknown.

The gene calls are TRBV7-9 and TRBJ2-3, with TRBD1 identical over 10 bases. Material for sequencing was CD8+ T cells from PBMCs. This TCR derives from a human donor with multiple sclerosis. The CDR3 is CASSVTGGLGTDTQYF. For the CDR3, the DNA is TGTGCCAGCAGCGTGACAGGGGGCCTGGGGACAGATACGCAGTATTTT. Drawing the rest from reference TRBV7-9 and TRBJ2-3, the complete variable domain is DTGVSQNPRHKITKRGQNVTFRCDPISEHNRLYWYRQTLGQGPEFLTYFQNEAQLEKSRLLSDRFSAERPKGSFSTLEIQRTEQGDSAMYLCASSVTGGLGTDTQYFGPGTRLTVL.